The 9 T cell receptor beta chains below all came from one sample that was sequenced in a study of early T cells in non-severe SARS-CoV-2 infection. Using its own MiXCR run on the 5' RACE reads, TCRdb lists one record per CDR3 protein. The sample has tens of thousands of distinct CDR3 sequences, around 9.6% seen once. The sequencing here drew on whole blood, taken at baseline. The receptors shown here come from an adult who was a healthcare worker with PCR-confirmed SARS-CoV-2 infection or an uninfected control (not recorded which).

The rearrangement uses TRBV30 and TRBJ1-6; D call uncertain. Germline V lookup: CDR1 GTSNPN, CDR2 SVGIG (reference sequence). CDR3 length equals 16 residues. The germline V and J ends were trimmed by 0 bases and 0 bases, with 9 bases remaining between them. The CDR3 region has the DNA TGTGCCTGGAGTGTACAAGGGAGCTCCTATAATTCACCCCTCCACTTT. Translation: CAWSVQGSSYNSPLHF.

The CDR3 nucleotides read TGCAGTGCAATAACAGGGGGCGCCTACACAGATACGCAGTATTTT. Residues: CSAITGGAYTDTQYF. V is TRBV20-1 and J is TRBJ2-3, with TRBD1 matching over 9 bases. CDR1 and CDR2 (germline): DFQATT, SNEGSKA (reference sequence). The CDR3 runs 15 residues. The V and J ends lost 6 bases and 2 bases, in that order; junction bases with no gene match: 9.

This clonotype showed up just a few times. The chain is built from TRBV2 and TRBJ1-1; possibly TRBD1 for D (5 bases). The CDR3 has 14 amino acids. The germline CDR1 and CDR2 sequences are SNHLY and FYNNEI. Trimming took off 4 bases at V and 1 base at J, with 10 bases between the two ends. The CDR3 here is CASSVGLGNTEAFF. CDR3 DNA sequence: TGTGCCAGCAGTGTGGGGCTGGGGAACACTGAAGCTTTCTTT.

The J gene is TRBJ2-3, the V gene TRBV10-3, with 11 nucleotides matching TRBD2. CDR3 size: 18 residues. CDR1 is ENHRY and CDR2 is SYGVKD in the germline V gene. V was clipped by 6 bases and J by 0 bases; unmatched bases: 11. Written as DNA, the CDR3 is TGTGCCATCAGCGAAGGGACTAGCGGCGACATTAGCACAGATACGCAGTATTTT. It translates to CAISEGTSGDISTDTQYF.

This clonotype was detected only a few times. The gene calls are TRBV5-1 and TRBJ2-5; the match to TRBD2 covers 8 bases. The CDR3 contains 15 residues. The germline gives CDR1 SGHRS, CDR2 YFSETQ. V was pared by 5 bases and J by 2 bases, with 8 bases of the junction left unmatched. The CDR3 coding sequence is TGCGCCAGCAGTTTGAGCGGGGGAACACAAGAGACCCAGTACTTC. Residues: CASSLSGGTQETQYF.

V gene TRBV7-6 combines with J gene TRBJ2-5, with 7 nucleotides matching TRBD1. Germline-derived CDR1 and CDR2 are SGHVS and FNYEAQ. The CDR3 contains 15 residues. V lost 4 bases, J lost 5 bases, and 10 bases stayed unmatched. This CDR3 is CASSSRQGLVETQYF. In DNA, the CDR3 is TGTGCCAGCAGCTCACGACAGGGTTTAGTTGAGACCCAGTACTTC.

This CDR3 is CAAGGTDTQYF. CDR3 sequence (DNA): TGTGCCGCAGGGGGCACAGATACGCAGTATTTT. The chain has TRBV6-6 and TRBJ2-3; possible D gene TRBD1, 6 bases. Germline V lookup: CDR1 MNHNY, CDR2 SVGAGI (reference sequence). CDR3 size: 11 residues. Trimming shortened V by 11 bases and J by 1 base, and 7 bases separated the two germline ends.

The chain carries TRBV2 and TRBJ1-5; D is perhaps TRBD1 (5 bases). The length of the CDR3 is 16 residues. Germline V gene data show CDR1 as SNHLY and CDR2 as FYNNEI. The ends were cut back, 6 bases at V and 8 bases at J, with 23 bases in the middle. CDR3 protein: CASRTTGSLKGEPQHF. The CDR3 DNA reads TGTGCCAGCAGGACTACCGGGTCCCTGAAAGGGGAGCCCCAGCATTTT.

This clonotype showed up just a few times. The chain is built from TRBV6-1 and TRBJ1-4, with 7 bases aligning to TRBD1. Germline V gene sequence: CDR1 MNHNS, CDR2 SASEGT. V dropped 11 bases and J dropped 6; count of bases not matched to a gene: 9. This CDR3 is built from 13 residues. CDR3 amino acids: CAGQQGRDEKLFF. The CDR3 coding sequence is TGTGCCGGACAACAGGGGAGGGATGAAAAACTGTTTTTT.